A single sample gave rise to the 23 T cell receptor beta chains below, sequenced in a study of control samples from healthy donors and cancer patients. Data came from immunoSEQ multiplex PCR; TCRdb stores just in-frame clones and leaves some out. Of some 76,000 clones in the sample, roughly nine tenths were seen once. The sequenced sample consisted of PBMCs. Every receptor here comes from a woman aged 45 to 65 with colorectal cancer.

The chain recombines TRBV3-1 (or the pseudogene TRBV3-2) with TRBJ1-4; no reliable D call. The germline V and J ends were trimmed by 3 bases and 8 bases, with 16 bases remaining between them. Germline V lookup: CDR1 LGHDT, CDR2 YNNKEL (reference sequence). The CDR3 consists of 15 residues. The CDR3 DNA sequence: TGTGCCAGCAGCCACACGGCGGGGTCCAGGGAAAAACTGTTTTTT. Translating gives CASSHTAGSREKLFF.

In DNA form, the CDR3 reads TGTGCCAGCAGTTTCCTACAAATCTCCTACGAGCAGTACGTC. Encoded protein: CASSFLQISYEQYV. The chain recombines TRBV27 with TRBJ2-7; D is unclear. Germline-derived CDR1 and CDR2 are MNHEY and SMNVEV (reference sequence). The V and J ends lost 3 bases and 0 bases respectively, with 9 bases between them. The CDR3 covers 14 residues.

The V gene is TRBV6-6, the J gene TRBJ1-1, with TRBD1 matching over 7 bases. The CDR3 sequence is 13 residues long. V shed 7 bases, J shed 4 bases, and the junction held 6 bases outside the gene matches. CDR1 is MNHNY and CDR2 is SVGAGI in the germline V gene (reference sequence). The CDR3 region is CASNRGQTTEAFF. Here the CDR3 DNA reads TGTGCCAGCAATAGGGGACAGACCACTGAAGCTTTCTTT.

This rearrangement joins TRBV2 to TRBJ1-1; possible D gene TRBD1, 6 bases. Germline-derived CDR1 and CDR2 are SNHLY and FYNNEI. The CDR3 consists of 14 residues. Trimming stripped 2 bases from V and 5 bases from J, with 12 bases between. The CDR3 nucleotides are TGTGCCAGCAGTGAATCGGACAGTCGAACTGAAGCTTTCTTT. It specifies CASSESDSRTEAFF. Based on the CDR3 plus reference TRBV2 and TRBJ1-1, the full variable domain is EPEVTQTPSHQVTQMGQEVILRCVPISNHLYFYWYRQILGQKVEFLVSFYNNEISEKSEIFDDQFSVERPDGSNFTLKIRSTKLEDSAMYFCASSESDSRTEAFFGQGTRLTVV.

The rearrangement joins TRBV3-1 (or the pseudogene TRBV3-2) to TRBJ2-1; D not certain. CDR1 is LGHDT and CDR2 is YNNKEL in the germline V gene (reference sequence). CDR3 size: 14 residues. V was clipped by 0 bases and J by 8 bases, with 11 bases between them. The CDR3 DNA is TGTGCCAGCAGCCAAGACCAAGGCGTGCATGAGCAGTTCTTC. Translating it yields CASSQDQGVHEQFF.

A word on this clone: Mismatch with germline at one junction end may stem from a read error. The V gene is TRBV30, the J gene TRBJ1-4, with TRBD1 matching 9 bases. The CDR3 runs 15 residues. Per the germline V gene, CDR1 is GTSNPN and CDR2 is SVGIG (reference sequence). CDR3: CAWSGPPQGAERLAF. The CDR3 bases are TGTGCCTGGAGTGGGCCCCCACAGGGGGCGGAACGGTTGGCTTTT.

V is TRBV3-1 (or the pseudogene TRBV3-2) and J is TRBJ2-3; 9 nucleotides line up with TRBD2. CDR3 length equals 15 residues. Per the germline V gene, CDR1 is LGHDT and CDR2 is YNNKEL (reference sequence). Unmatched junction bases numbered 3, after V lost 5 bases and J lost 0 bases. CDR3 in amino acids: CASSDSGGSTDTQYF. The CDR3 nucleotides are TGTGCCAGCAGCGACAGCGGGGGGAGCACAGATACGCAGTATTTT.

As DNA, the CDR3 is TGCGCCAGCAGCCAAAGCGGGGCCAACGTCCTGACTTTC. Translated: CASSQSGANVLTF. The chain has TRBV4-3 and TRBJ2-6, with unresolved D. V shed 2 bases and J shed 4 bases, with 3 bases lying between them. The CDR3 is made up of 13 amino acids. Germline CDR1 reads LGHNA; CDR2 reads YSLEER.

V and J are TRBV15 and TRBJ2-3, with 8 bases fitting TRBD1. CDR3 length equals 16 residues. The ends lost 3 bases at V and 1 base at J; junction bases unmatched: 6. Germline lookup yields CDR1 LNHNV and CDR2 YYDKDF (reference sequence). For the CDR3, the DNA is TGTGCCACCAGCAGTGTGCAGGGGGCCGGCACAGATACGCAGTATTTT. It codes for CATSSVQGAGTDTQYF.

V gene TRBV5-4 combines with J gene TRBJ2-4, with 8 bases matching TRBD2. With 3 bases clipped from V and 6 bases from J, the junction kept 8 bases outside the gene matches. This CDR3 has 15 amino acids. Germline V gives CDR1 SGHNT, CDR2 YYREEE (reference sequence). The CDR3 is CASSSSGGASNIQYF. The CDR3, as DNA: TGTGCCAGCAGCTCCTCCGGGGGGGCGTCAAACATTCAGTACTTC. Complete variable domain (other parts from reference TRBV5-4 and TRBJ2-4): ETGVTQSPTHLIKTRGQQVTLRCSSQSGHNTVSWYQQALGQGPQFIFQYYREEENGRGNFPPRFSGLQFPNYSSELNVNALELDDSALYLCASSSSGGASNIQYFGAGTRLSVL.

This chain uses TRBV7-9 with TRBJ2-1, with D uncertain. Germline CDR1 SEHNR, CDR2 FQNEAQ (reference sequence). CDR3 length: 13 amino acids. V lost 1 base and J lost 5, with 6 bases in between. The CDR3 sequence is CASSLVWNNEQFF. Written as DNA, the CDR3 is TGTGCCAGCAGCTTAGTATGGAACAATGAGCAGTTCTTC.

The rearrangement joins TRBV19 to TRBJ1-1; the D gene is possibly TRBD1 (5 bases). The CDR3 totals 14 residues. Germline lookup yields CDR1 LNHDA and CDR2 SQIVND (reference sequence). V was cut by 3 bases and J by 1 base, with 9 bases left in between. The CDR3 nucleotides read TGTGCCAGTAGTATGCGGGGGGGGAACACTGAAGCTTTCTTT. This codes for CASSMRGGNTEAFF.

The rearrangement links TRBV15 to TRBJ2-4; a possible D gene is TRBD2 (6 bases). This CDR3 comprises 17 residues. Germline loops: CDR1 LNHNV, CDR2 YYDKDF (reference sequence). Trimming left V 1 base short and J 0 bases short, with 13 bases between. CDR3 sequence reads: CATSRVAAGLAKNIQYF. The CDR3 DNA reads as TGTGCCACCAGCAGAGTAGCGGCGGGGCTAGCCAAAAACATTCAGTACTTC.

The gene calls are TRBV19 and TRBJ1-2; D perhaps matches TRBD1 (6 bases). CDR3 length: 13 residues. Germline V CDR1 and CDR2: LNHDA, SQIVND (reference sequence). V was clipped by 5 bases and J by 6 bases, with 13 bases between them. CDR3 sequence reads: CASSARGGDGYTF. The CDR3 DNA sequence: TGTGCCAGTAGTGCCCGAGGGGGAGATGGCTACACCTTC.

CDR3 residues: CASGLVQLGRGTEAFF. The DNA of the CDR3 is TGTGCTAGTGGTTTGGTACAATTGGGCAGGGGGACTGAAGCTTTCTTT. V usage is TRBV12-5 and J usage is TRBJ1-1, with 7 nucleotides matching TRBD1. V shed 0 bases and J 5 bases; nucleotides not matched to a gene: 9. The CDR3 spans 16 residues. Germline CDR1 reads LGHNT; CDR2 reads FRNRAP.

CDR3 DNA sequence: TGTGCCAGCAGCTTAGTCGGGGGACAGGGGGCCTCCTACGAGCAGTACGTC. Translation: CASSLVGGQGASYEQYV. The chain joins TRBV7-8 to TRBJ2-7; 12 nucleotides agree with TRBD1. The CDR3 loop spans 17 amino acids. Germline CDR1 is SGHVS and CDR2 is FQNEAQ. Trimming removed 1 base from V and 0 bases from J; junction bases left unmatched: 4.

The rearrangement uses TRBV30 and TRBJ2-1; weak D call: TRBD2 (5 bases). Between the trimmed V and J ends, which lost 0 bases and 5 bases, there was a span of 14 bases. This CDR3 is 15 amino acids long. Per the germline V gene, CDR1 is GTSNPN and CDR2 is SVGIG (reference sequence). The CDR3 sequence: CAWSVKGVINNEQFF. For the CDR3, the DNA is TGTGCCTGGAGTGTAAAGGGAGTGATAAACAATGAGCAGTTCTTC.

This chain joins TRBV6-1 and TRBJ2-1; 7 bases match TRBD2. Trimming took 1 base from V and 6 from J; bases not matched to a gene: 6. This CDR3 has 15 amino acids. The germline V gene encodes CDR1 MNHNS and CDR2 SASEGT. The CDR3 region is CASSEVGLGANEQFF. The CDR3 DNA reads TGTGCCAGCAGTGAAGTTGGACTAGGGGCCAATGAGCAGTTCTTC.

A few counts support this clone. The CDR3 spells CASSEDGTYGYTF. The CDR3 nucleotides read TGTGCCAGCAGTGAGGATGGGACCTATGGCTACACCTTC. This chain links TRBV2 with TRBJ1-2; the D gene is possibly TRBD1 (5 bases). The CDR3 contains 13 residues. V lost 3 bases to trimming and J lost 4 bases, with 9 bases between them. The V gene's germline CDR1 is SNHLY and CDR2 FYNNEI.

Written as DNA, the CDR3 is TGTGCCAGCAGCTCATGGGCAGGAGGGTCCCACACTGAAGCTTTCTTT. This gives the protein CASSSWAGGSHTEAFF. The chain joins TRBV5-6 to TRBJ1-1; unclear D gene. The length of the CDR3 is 16 residues. The V end lost 3 bases, the J end lost 3 bases, and 18 bases lay between the germline ends. The germline CDR1 and CDR2 sequences are SGHDT and YYEEEE.

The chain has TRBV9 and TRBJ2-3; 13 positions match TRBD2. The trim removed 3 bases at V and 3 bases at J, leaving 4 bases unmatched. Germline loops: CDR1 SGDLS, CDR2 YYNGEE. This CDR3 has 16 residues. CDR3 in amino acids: CASSARTSGGTDTQYF. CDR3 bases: TGTGCCAGCAGCGCACGGACTAGCGGGGGTACAGATACGCAGTATTTT.

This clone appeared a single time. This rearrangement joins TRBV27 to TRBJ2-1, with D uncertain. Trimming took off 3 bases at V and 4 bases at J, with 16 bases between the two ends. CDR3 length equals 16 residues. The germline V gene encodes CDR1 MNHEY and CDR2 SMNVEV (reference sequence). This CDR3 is CASSLDPDLGYNEQFF. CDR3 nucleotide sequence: TGTGCCAGCAGTTTGGATCCGGATCTGGGGTACAATGAGCAGTTCTTC.

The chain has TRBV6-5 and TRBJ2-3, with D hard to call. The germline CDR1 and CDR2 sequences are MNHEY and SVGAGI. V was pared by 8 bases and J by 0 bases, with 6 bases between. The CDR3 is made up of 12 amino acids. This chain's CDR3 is CASVRSTDTQYF. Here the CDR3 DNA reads TGTGCCAGCGTTCGTAGCACAGATACGCAGTATTTT.